This TCR beta chain was sequenced in a study of graft-versus-host responses after intestinal transplantation. Notes on the study in general: Allografts from individuals with graft-donor T cell macrochimerism displayed high graft-versus-host to host-versus-graft clonal ratios.

Some clones are missing from TCRdb's copy, which holds only in-frame ones; the method was immunoSEQ multiplex PCR. The table lists over 85,000 clones, 85% to 95% of them singletons. This clone was detected once. No antigen is known for it. The V gene's germline CDR1 is SGHRS and CDR2 YFSETQ. The CDR3 length is 11 residues. The V and J ends lost 4 bases and 8 bases respectively, with 8 bases between them. The source of this sequence is a human donor who was the organ donor for an intestinal transplant. The specimen comprised unstimulated CD4+ T cells sorted from spleen or lymph node cells, sampled before transplant. This chain joins TRBV5-1 and TRBJ2-3; D not certain. The DNA for the CDR3 is TGCGCCAGCAGCCCGCAGCCTACGCAGTATTTT. Translating it yields CASSPQPTQYF.